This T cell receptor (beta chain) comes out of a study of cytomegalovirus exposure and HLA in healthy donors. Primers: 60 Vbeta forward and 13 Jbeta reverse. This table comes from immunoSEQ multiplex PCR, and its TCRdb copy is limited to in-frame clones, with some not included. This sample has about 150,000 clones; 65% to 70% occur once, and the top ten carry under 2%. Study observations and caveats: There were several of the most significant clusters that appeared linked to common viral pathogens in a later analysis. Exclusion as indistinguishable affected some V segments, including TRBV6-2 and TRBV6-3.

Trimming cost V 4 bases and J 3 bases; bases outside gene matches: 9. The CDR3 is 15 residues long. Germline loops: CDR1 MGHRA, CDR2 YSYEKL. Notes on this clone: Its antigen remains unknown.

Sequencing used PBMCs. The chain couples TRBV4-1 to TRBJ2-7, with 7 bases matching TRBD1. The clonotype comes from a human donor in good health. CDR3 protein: CASSPTPGGYYEQYF. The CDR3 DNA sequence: TGCGCCAGCAGCCCTACTCCAGGGGGATACTACGAGCAGTACTTC.